This T cell receptor beta chain was profiled in a study of post-analysis software for immune sequencing data (dated by TCRdb to the mid-2010s). Describing the broader study: The recorded disease courses included relapsing-remitting, secondary progressive and progressive-relapsing multiple sclerosis, and some patients had no subtype annotation. Patient repertoires were compared against around twelve previously published healthy control repertoires from donors aged roughly 6 to 25 years. A subset of samples was prepared in parallel using single-end sample barcoding, then pooled and co-amplified after Illumina adapter ligation.

Beyond this particular receptor, the publication reports: Normalized Chao1 diversity was significantly lower in multiple sclerosis patients than controls, suggesting substantial peripheral T-cell clonal expansion. The control group was slightly older than the multiple sclerosis patient group. Patients showed significantly higher frequencies than controls for roughly five TRBV segments, among them TRBV5-6, TRBV5-1 and TRBV20-1. Strong co-clustering of samples prepared in the same batch was shown by direct clustering with F measure, prompting a batch-effect correction.

Library preparation used PCR. Instrument on record: Illumina HiSeq 2500. Unique molecular identifiers were incorporated into TCR beta cDNA libraries to reduce PCR and sequencing biases. Per 1 to 10 million input T cells, roughly 0.5 million cDNA molecules were obtained, such that each molecule approximated one T cell. The patient libraries were prepared and sequenced using the same protocol as the earlier healthy control dataset. Samples belonging to the same batch were prepared together, multiplexed and sequenced on a shared HiSeq lane. From the authors' description of their analysis: Raw barcoded reads were processed with MIGEC, and single-read molecular identifier groups were discarded before consensus assembly and CDR3 extraction. Clonotype tables were post-analysed with VDJtools, and diversity was normalized by down-sampling all datasets to the smallest sample size. Repertoire overlap clustering matched CDR3 amino acid but not nucleotide sequences to correct batch-related cross-sample contamination. TCRdb trimmed public reads at Q25 via fastp, called clones via MiXCR and kept in-frame beta chains. CDR3 protein duplicates are merged, each entry listing the most common genes and DNA. The authors' filters were not applied to this entry. This sample is represented by hundreds of thousands of distinct CDR3 sequences; around 37% of them were singletons. Roughly 12% of the sample belongs to the ten largest clones.

To demonstrate the VDJtools post-analysis software, TCR beta repertoires were profiled from the peripheral blood of more than ten young patients with multiple sclerosis. The patients with multiple sclerosis were children and adolescents between about 6 and 16 years of age. This clonotype has only a few counts. Its antigen specificity is not known. The sample holds no much larger clone one base away, and base qualities are not on file. V ends up 4 bases short and J 3 bases short, with an unmatched junction base count of 16. CDR1 SGHDT and CDR2 YYEEEE were looked up in the germline V gene. Taken from cysteine to phenylalanine, the CDR3 has 19 residues. The CDR3 DNA has 57 bases and is translated from base 1.

The chain joins TRBV5-6 to TRBJ1-4, with 9 junctional bases fitting TRBD1. Material for sequencing was blood. This receptor was taken from a girl between 10 and 17 years old with multiple sclerosis. The CDR3 amino acid sequence is: CASSAPSGTGYGANEKLFF. The DNA sequence reads TGTGCCAGCAGCGCGCCCTCCGGGACAGGGTATGGGGCTAATGAAAAACTGTTTTTT.